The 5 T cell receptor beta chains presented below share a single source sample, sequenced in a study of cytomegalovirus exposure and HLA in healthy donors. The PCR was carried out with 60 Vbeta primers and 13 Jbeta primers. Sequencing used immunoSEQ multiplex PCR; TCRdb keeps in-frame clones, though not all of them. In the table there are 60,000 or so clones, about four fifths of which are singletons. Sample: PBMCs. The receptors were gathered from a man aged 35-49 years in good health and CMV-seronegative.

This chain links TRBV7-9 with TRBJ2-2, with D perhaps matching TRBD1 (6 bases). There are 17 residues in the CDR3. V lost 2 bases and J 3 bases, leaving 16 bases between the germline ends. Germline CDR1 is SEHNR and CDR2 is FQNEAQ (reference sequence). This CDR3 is CASSLSGTQLHTGELFF. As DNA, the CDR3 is TGTGCCAGCAGCTTATCCGGGACACAACTTCACACCGGGGAGCTGTTTTTT.

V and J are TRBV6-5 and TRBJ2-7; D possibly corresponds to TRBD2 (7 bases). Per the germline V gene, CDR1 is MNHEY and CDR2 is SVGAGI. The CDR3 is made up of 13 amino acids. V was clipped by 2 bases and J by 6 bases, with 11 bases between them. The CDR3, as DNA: TGTGCCAGCAGTTACGGGGGAGGGGGCGAGCAGTACTTC. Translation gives CASSYGGGGEQYF.

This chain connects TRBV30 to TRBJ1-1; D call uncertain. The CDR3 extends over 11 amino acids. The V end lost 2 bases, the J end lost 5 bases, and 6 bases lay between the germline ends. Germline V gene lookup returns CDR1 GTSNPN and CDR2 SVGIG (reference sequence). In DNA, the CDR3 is TGTGCCTGGAGTCTTGTAACTGAAGCTTTCTTT. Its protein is CAWSLVTEAFF.

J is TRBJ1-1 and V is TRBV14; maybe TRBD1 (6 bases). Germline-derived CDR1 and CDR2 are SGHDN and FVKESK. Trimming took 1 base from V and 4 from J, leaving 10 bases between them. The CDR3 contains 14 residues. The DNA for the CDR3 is TGTGCCAGCAGCCAAGCTCGAGGGGGCACTGAAGCTTTCTTT. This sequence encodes CASSQARGGTEAFF.

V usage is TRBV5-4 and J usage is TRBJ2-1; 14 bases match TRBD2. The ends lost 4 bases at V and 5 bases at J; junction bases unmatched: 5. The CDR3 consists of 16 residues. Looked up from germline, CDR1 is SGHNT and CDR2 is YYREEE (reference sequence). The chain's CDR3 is CASSRTSGGPNNEQFF. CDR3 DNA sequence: TGTGCCAGCAGCCGGACTAGCGGGGGGCCGAACAATGAGCAGTTCTTC.